This is a list of T cell receptor beta chains from one sample in a study of tumor and adjacent non-tumor tissue in lung cancer. MiXCR was run by TCRdb on the multiplex PCR reads, yielding one entry per CDR3 protein. The sample carries about 200,000 distinct CDR3 sequences, about 76% recorded once. The specimen was lung tumor tissue. Receptors were obtained from a man between 60 and 70 years old with non-small cell lung cancer. The CDR3 runs from the conserved cysteine through the conserved F or W. The order of the fields is D gene, clone size, V gene, J gene, CDR3 protein, CDR3 DNA. The D gene is left open where the match is weak. Expanded clones are given a class, and other clones once, few, many or no size at all.

>TRBD1|.|TRBV20-1|TRBJ1-4
CSANPPGQVAVKLFF
TGCAGTGCTAATCCCCCGGGACAGGTTGCCGTAAAACTGTTTTTT
>.|.|TRBV12-3/TRBV12-4|TRBJ1-5
CASGNTYSNQSQHF
TGTGCTAGCGGGAACACATATAGCAATCAGTCCCAGCATTTT
>TRBD2|few|TRBV10-1|TRBJ2-1
CASSETSGGSYNEQFF
TGCGCCAGCAGTGAAACTAGCGGGGGGTCCTACAATGAGCAGTTCTTC
>TRBD2|.|TRBV30|TRBJ2-2
CAHRREAGRTGELFF
TGTGCCCACCGCAGAGAAGCGGGAAGGACCGGGGAGCTGTTTTTT
>.|many|TRBV28|TRBJ1-6
CASSPTKAPYNSPLHF
TGTGCCAGCAGCCCCACAAAGGCCCCTTATAATTCACCCCTCCACTTT
>.|.|TRBV4-2|TRBJ2-1
CASSQNADSPYNEQFF
TGTGCCAGCAGCCAAAATGCGGACTCCCCCTACAATGAGCAGTTCTTC
>TRBD1|.|TRBV20-1|TRBJ1-3
CSALGDRGANTIYF
TGCAGTGCTCTGGGAGACAGGGGGGCAAACACCATATATTTT
>.|.|TRBV29-1|TRBJ1-2
CSVEAGVGSYGYTF
TGCAGCGTTGAAGCGGGGGTGGGGAGTTATGGCTACACCTTC
>.|many|TRBV12-3/TRBV12-4|TRBJ1-2
CASSRDEVGYTF
TGTGCCAGCAGCAGGGACGAGGTTGGCTACACCTTC
>.|.|TRBV12-3/TRBV12-4|TRBJ2-5
CVSRPRQVANRETQYF
TGTGTCAGCAGACCCAGACAGGTGGCTAACCGAGAGACCCAGTACTTC
>.|.|TRBV4-3|TRBJ1-1
CASSTQGSNIEAFF
TGCGCCAGCAGCACACAGGGTTCTAACATTGAAGCTTTCTTT
>.|.|TRBV4-3|TRBJ2-7
CASGRGRLREQYF
TGCGCCAGCGGCAGAGGGCGCCTAAGGGAGCAGTACTTC
>.|.|TRBV4-3|TRBJ2-1
CASSQGTSGRSIYNKQFF
TGCGCCAGCAGCCAAGGGACAAGCGGACGGAGCATTTACAATAAGCAGTTCTTC
>.|few|TRBV2|TRBJ2-1
CASMEESYNEQFF
TGTGCCAGCATGGAGGAATCCTACAATGAGCAGTTCTTC
>.|many|TRBV5-1|TRBJ2-1
CASSFDPEGGSYNEQFF
TGCGCCAGCAGCTTTGACCCGGAGGGGGGTTCCTACAATGAGCAGTTCTTC
>.|.|TRBV20-1|TRBJ1-2
CSARDPKGYGYTF
TGCAGTGCTAGAGACCCTAAGGGGTATGGTTACACCTTC
>TRBD2|.|TRBV12-3/TRBV12-4|TRBJ2-5
CASSRKTSGQEIQYF
TGTGCCAGCAGTCGGAAGACTAGCGGACAAGAGATCCAGTATTTC